These 18 T cell receptor beta chains came from one sample sequenced in a study of blood T cell repertoires in COVID-19. The method was immunoSEQ multiplex PCR; TCRdb's version includes in-frame clones alone and lacks a portion of them. The sample holds approximately 160,000 clones; approximately 86% are singletons and the top ten take 0.58%. Material for sequencing was peripheral blood. Every receptor here comes from a man in his 60s with COVID-19, enrolled during active disease.

The chain links TRBV6-5 to TRBJ2-7; D ambiguous. The germline CDR1 and CDR2 sequences are MNHEY and SVGAGI. The V end lost 6 bases, the J end lost 4 bases, and 4 bases lay between the germline ends. The CDR3 covers 10 residues. The CDR3 sequence is CASRRYEQYF. CDR3 coding DNA: TGTGCCAGCAGGAGGTACGAGCAGTACTTC.

Only one count was recorded for this clone. V usage is TRBV5-1 and J usage is TRBJ1-2, with TRBD1 matching 9 bases. This CDR3 comprises 17 residues. The V gene's germline CDR1 is SGHRS and CDR2 YFSETQ. V shed 4 bases and J 2 bases; nucleotides not matched to a gene: 12. The CDR3 DNA sequence: TGCGCCAGCAGCCCCGGACAGGGGATCGGGGACAACTATGGCTACACCTTC. Amino acid sequence: CASSPGQGIGDNYGYTF.

The chain employs TRBV7-9 and TRBJ1-1; the D gene is possibly TRBD1 (5 bases). The length of the CDR3 is 14 residues. Looked up from germline, CDR1 is SEHNR and CDR2 is FQNEAQ (reference sequence). V lost 2 bases and J 6 bases, leaving 13 bases between the germline ends. The DNA of the CDR3 is TGTGCCAGCAGCTTACAGGGATTAATCCCTGAAGCTTTCTTT. This encodes CASSLQGLIPEAFF.

In this sample, this clone turned up a few times. The genes are TRBV3-1 (or the pseudogene TRBV3-2) and TRBJ1-2, with D possibly matching TRBD1 (6 bases). Trimming left V 5 bases short and J 4 bases short, with 11 bases between. The CDR3 length is 13 residues. Germline values: CDR1 LGHDT, CDR2 YNNKEL (reference sequence). The CDR3 coding sequence is TGTGCCAGCAGCACAGGGCGAAGCTATGGCTACACCTTC. It codes for CASSTGRSYGYTF.

V gene TRBV27 combines with J gene TRBJ2-7, with 14 bases identical to TRBD2. After removal of 3 bases from V and 4 bases from J, the junction contained 8 bases not matched to a gene. Germline CDR1 is MNHEY and CDR2 is SMNVEV (reference sequence). This CDR3 contains 17 residues. CDR3 nucleotides: TGTGCCAGCAGTTTCGGGACTAGCGGGAGTTCCAAGTACGAGCAGTACTTC. Its translation is CASSFGTSGSSKYEQYF.

This chain links TRBV7-8 with TRBJ2-1, with a possible D match to TRBD2 (6 bases). CDR1 is SGHVS and CDR2 is FQNEAQ in the germline V gene. The CDR3 runs to 15 residues. The V end was cut by 4 bases, the J end by 1 base, with 11 bases between. The CDR3 DNA is TGTGCCAGCAGCTCCGCCCGGGGGTCCTACAATGAGCAGTTCTTC. This translates into CASSSARGSYNEQFF.

This sequence joins TRBV19 and TRBJ2-2; 7 bases match TRBD2. The V and J ends lost 4 bases and 4 bases, in that order; junction bases with no gene match: 6. Per the germline V gene, CDR1 is LNHDA and CDR2 is SQIVND (reference sequence). The CDR3 spans 15 residues. This CDR3 is CASSTGGVSTGELFF. The CDR3 nucleotides are TGTGCCAGTAGTACTGGGGGGGTTAGCACCGGGGAGCTGTTTTTT.

The rearrangement joins TRBV7-2 to TRBJ1-1; D unresolved. Germline V gene lookup returns CDR1 SGHTA and CDR2 FQGNSA. This CDR3 comprises 13 residues. V lost 4 bases, J lost 3 bases, and 9 bases lay in between. This CDR3 reads CASSSPGYTEAFF. In DNA form, the CDR3 reads TGTGCCAGCAGCTCCCCCGGTTACACTGAAGCTTTCTTT. Together with reference TRBV7-2 and TRBJ1-1, the CDR3 gives the full variable domain: GAGVSQSPSNKVTEKGKDVELRCDPISGHTALYWYRQSLGQGLEFLIYFQGNSAPDKSGLPSDRFSAERTGGSVSTLTIQRTQQEDSAVYLCASSSPGYTEAFFGQGTRLTVV.

The V gene is TRBV7-9, the J gene TRBJ2-2, with D perhaps matching TRBD2 (6 bases). Germline lookup yields CDR1 SEHNR and CDR2 FQNEAQ (reference sequence). V gave up 0 bases and J gave up 6 bases, with 8 bases separating them. The CDR3 consists of 14 residues. CDR3 coding DNA: TGTGCCAGCAGCTTAGCTCAGCGGGCCGGGGAGCTGTTTTTT. Protein sequence: CASSLAQRAGELFF.

V is TRBV29-1 and J is TRBJ2-7; weak D call: TRBD1 (5 bases). The germline gives CDR1 SQVTM, CDR2 ANQGSEA. Trimming removed 7 bases at V and 2 bases at J, with 15 bases between. CDR3 length: 13 residues. The CDR3 DNA reads as TGCAGCGCCAGGGATATGGGGACCTACGAGCAGTACTTC. Protein product: CSARDMGTYEQYF.

The V gene is TRBV7-2, the J gene TRBJ2-1; 10 nucleotides align to TRBD2. The CDR3 consists of 17 residues. Germline V lookup: CDR1 SGHTA, CDR2 FQGNSA. The J segment lost 6 bases and the V segment lost 5 bases, leaving 13 bases of the junction unmatched. The CDR3 bases are TGTGCCAGCAGCCAATTTCGAGCGGGGGGGCCTCTCAATGAGCAGTTCTTC. Encoded protein: CASSQFRAGGPLNEQFF.

The table lists this clone with a count of one. The chain carries TRBV24-1 and TRBJ2-2, with D tentatively TRBD1 (5 bases). The CDR3 consists of 14 residues. Per germline, CDR1 KGHDR and CDR2 SFDVKD. Between the trimmed V and J ends, which lost 7 bases and 0 bases, there was a span of 8 bases. The CDR3 region is CATRGQTNTGELFF. CDR3 coding DNA: TGTGCCACCAGAGGACAAACGAACACCGGGGAGCTGTTTTTT.

The chain recombines TRBV19 with TRBJ1-6, with a tentative D call TRBD1 (6 bases). The CDR3 has 14 amino acids. Deletions cut 3 bases from V and 10 bases from J, with 13 bases between. Looked up from germline, CDR1 is LNHDA and CDR2 is SQIVND (reference sequence). The CDR3: CASSIGDILSPLHF. The DNA for the CDR3 is TGTGCCAGTAGTATCGGGGACATCCTCTCACCCCTCCACTTT.

The genes are TRBV11-3 and TRBJ2-7; 7 bases agree with TRBD1. The CDR3 runs to 12 residues. Per the germline V gene, CDR1 is SGHNT and CDR2 is YENEEA. The J segment lost 4 bases and the V segment lost 4 bases, leaving 1 base of the junction unmatched. In nucleotides, the CDR3 is TGTGCCAGCAGCTGGGACAGTTACGAGCAGTACTTC. Residues: CASSWDSYEQYF.

This chain joins TRBV19 and TRBJ2-7, with 9 bases lining up with TRBD2. V gave up 5 bases and J gave up 1 base; unmatched junction bases: 9. The length of the CDR3 is 16 residues. Per the germline V gene, CDR1 is LNHDA and CDR2 is SQIVND (reference sequence). The CDR3 DNA is TGTGCCAGTAGTCATCGGGGTAGCGGGAGTTCCTACGAGCAGTACTTC. It translates to CASSHRGSGSSYEQYF.

This clone was seen once. The chain is built from TRBV7-6 and TRBJ2-7; D is unresolved. This CDR3 region has 14 residues. V dropped 0 bases and J dropped 2 bases, with 8 bases sitting between them. Germline V gene sequence: CDR1 SGHVS, CDR2 FNYEAQ. The CDR3 nucleotides are TGTGCCAGCAGCTTAGCGGCCCCTGCCTACGAGCAGTACTTC. This translates into CASSLAAPAYEQYF.

This clone was found once. The genes are TRBV9 and TRBJ1-5, with D perhaps matching TRBD1 (5 bases). The CDR3 totals 15 residues. The ends were cut back, 3 bases at V and 0 bases at J, with 10 bases in the middle. Germline CDR1 is SGDLS and CDR2 is YYNGEE. The CDR3 reads CASSGAGLSNQPQHF. In DNA form, the CDR3 reads TGTGCCAGCAGCGGGGCAGGGCTTAGCAATCAGCCCCAGCATTTT.

The V gene is TRBV7-2, the J gene TRBJ2-7; perhaps TRBD1 as D (6 bases). The CDR3 loop spans 15 amino acids. V shed 5 bases and J shed 7 bases, with 21 bases lying between them. CDR1 is SGHTA, CDR2 FQGNSA, per germline. CDR3 coding DNA: TGTGCCAGCAGCCTTGGGGGCCCCACTACGGGGGAGCAGTACTTC. This sequence encodes CASSLGGPTTGEQYF.